Presented here are 32 T cell receptor beta chains from one specimen sequenced in a study of blood T cell repertoires in COVID-19. This table comes from immunoSEQ multiplex PCR, and its TCRdb copy is limited to in-frame clones, with some not included. Here the sample spans some 220,000 clones, about four fifths being singletons. Sample: PBMCs or T cells enriched from blood (not recorded which). Receptors were obtained from a middle-aged woman with acute COVID-19.

The chain couples TRBV7-2 to TRBJ2-5, with 9 bases that match TRBD2. V gave up 3 bases and J gave up 4 bases; unmatched junction bases: 9. CDR1 and CDR2 (germline): SGHTA, FQGNSA. The CDR3 has 16 amino acids. CDR3 in DNA: TGTGCCAGCAGCTTTGTCGGTAGCGGGAGATCAGAGACCCAGTACTTC. This sequence encodes CASSFVGSGRSETQYF.

This chain joins TRBV7-2 and TRBJ1-3; 7 bases align to TRBD1. V trimming: 3 bases; J trimming: 14 bases; junction bases outside the gene matches: 19. The CDR3 has 16 residues. Germline CDR1 and CDR2: SGHTA and FQGNSA. DNA of the CDR3: TGTGCCAGCAGCTTTAGATTAGGGACAGCCATCCCCGGTGTATATTTT. Translation gives CASSFRLGTAIPGVYF.

The chain recombines TRBV30 with TRBJ2-3; 10 bases are a match to TRBD2. V shed 8 bases and J 0 bases; nucleotides not matched to a gene: 8. CDR3 length: 15 amino acids. Germline values: CDR1 GTSNPN, CDR2 SVGIG (reference sequence). The CDR3 is CAGRTSGTSTDTQYF. The CDR3 nucleotides read TGTGCCGGACGGACTAGCGGAACTAGCACAGATACGCAGTATTTT.

Only a few counts were recorded for this clone. This chain connects TRBV2 to TRBJ2-3; 15 bases match TRBD2. V was pared by 6 bases and J by 6 bases, with 7 bases of the junction left unmatched. CDR1 and CDR2 from the germline V gene are SNHLY and FYNNEI. The CDR3 consists of 16 residues. For the CDR3, the DNA is TGTGCCAGCAGCCCGGGACTAGCGGGAGGCGGGGATACGCAGTATTTT. Translating gives CASSPGLAGGGDTQYF.

The J gene is TRBJ1-2, the V gene TRBV6-5; no firm D call. Germline assignment: CDR1 MNHEY and CDR2 SVGAGI. V was shortened by 0 bases and J by 6 bases, with 11 bases between the two germline ends. CDR3 size: 14 residues. Here the CDR3 DNA reads TGTGCCAGCAGTTACTCGCTGACACAAGATGGCTACACCTTC. This sequence encodes CASSYSLTQDGYTF.

The rearrangement links TRBV28 to TRBJ1-6; possible D gene TRBD1, 6 bases. This CDR3 has 14 amino acids. The V and J ends lost 11 bases and 18 bases respectively, with 29 bases between them. Germline V gene data show CDR1 as MDHEN and CDR2 as SYDVKM. CDR3 in amino acids: CAAREGRGHRRSHF. The CDR3 bases are TGTGCCGCACGGGAAGGCAGGGGTCATCGACGGAGCCACTTT.

The chain combines TRBV30 with TRBJ1-2, with a weak D call TRBD1 (5 bases). The CDR3 is 13 amino acids. CDR1 is GTSNPN and CDR2 is SVGIG in the germline V gene (reference sequence). The V end lost 3 bases, the J end lost 2 bases, and 10 bases lay between the germline ends. The CDR3 sequence is CAWSRDENYGYTF. In DNA, the CDR3 is TGTGCCTGGAGCAGGGATGAAAACTATGGCTACACCTTC.

The chain recombines TRBV3-1 (or the pseudogene TRBV3-2) with TRBJ2-4; 12 bases agree with TRBD1. J lost 7 bases, V lost 3 bases, and 4 bases had no gene match. The germline gives CDR1 LGHDT, CDR2 YNNKEL (reference sequence). CDR3 length equals 15 residues. The CDR3 DNA is TGTGCCAGCAGCCAGGCCGGGACAGGGGGCAACATTCAGTACTTC. It codes for CASSQAGTGGNIQYF.

The rearrangement uses TRBV11-3 and TRBJ2-7, with D possibly being TRBD1 (5 bases). The CDR3 length is 13 residues. Germline V gene lookup returns CDR1 SGHNT and CDR2 YENEEA. Trimming shortened V by 1 base and J by 6 bases, and 10 bases separated the two germline ends. The CDR3 protein is CASSLVQGGEQYF. The CDR3 nucleotides read TGTGCCAGCAGCTTAGTGCAGGGTGGCGAGCAGTACTTC.

V usage is TRBV28 and J usage is TRBJ2-1; D is possibly TRBD2 (5 bases). Germline CDR1 is MDHEN and CDR2 is SYDVKM. Trimming took off 7 bases at V and 9 bases at J, with 10 bases between the two ends. CDR3 length: 11 residues. The CDR3 loop reads CASTGGSEQFF. Here the CDR3 DNA reads TGTGCCAGCACCGGAGGTAGTGAGCAGTTCTTC.

This clone was detected once. This chain joins TRBV5-1 and TRBJ1-1, with D uncertain. The CDR3 totals 15 residues. V lost 1 base and J 0 bases, leaving 10 bases between the germline ends. CDR1 SGHRS and CDR2 YFSETQ come from the germline V gene. Here the CDR3 reads CASSLRGSMNTEAFF. The DNA of the CDR3 is TGCGCCAGCAGCTTGAGAGGCAGCATGAACACTGAAGCTTTCTTT.

The chain is built from TRBV5-1 and TRBJ2-3, with 8 bases identical to TRBD2. V gave up 5 bases and J gave up 3 bases; unmatched junction bases: 14. Germline V gene lookup returns CDR1 SGHRS and CDR2 YFSETQ. This CDR3 spans 17 amino acids. CDR3 loop: CASSRAVSGDGTDTQYF. The CDR3 DNA reads as TGCGCCAGCAGTCGGGCCGTTAGCGGGGACGGTACAGATACGCAGTATTTT.

The chain links TRBV14 to TRBJ1-2; no clear D. V lost 1 base and J 2 bases, leaving 5 bases between the germline ends. Germline CDR1 and CDR2: SGHDN and FVKESK. This CDR3 is 13 amino acids long. The DNA of the CDR3 is TGTGCCAGCAGCCAAGGCGGAAACTATGGCTACACCTTC. Protein product: CASSQGGNYGYTF.

V is TRBV29-1 and J is TRBJ1-1; D is perhaps TRBD1 (5 bases). The ends were cut back, 2 bases at V and 2 bases at J, with 9 bases in the middle. Germline V lookup: CDR1 SQVTM, CDR2 ANQGSEA. This CDR3 has 13 residues. CDR3 protein: CSVERDSNTEAFF. The DNA for the CDR3 is TGCAGCGTTGAAAGGGACTCAAACACTGAAGCTTTCTTT.

The chain couples TRBV25-1 to TRBJ1-3, with D perhaps matching TRBD1 (5 bases). The CDR3 spans 15 residues. CDR1 and CDR2 from the germline V gene are MGHDK and SYGVNS. V lost 4 bases and J lost 2, with 12 bases in between. Here the CDR3 DNA reads TGTGCCAGCAGTGTGAGGGGAGGGGCTGGAAACACCATATATTTT. This translates into CASSVRGGAGNTIYF.

This rearrangement joins TRBV9 to TRBJ2-1; 8 bases match TRBD2. Germline lookup yields CDR1 SGDLS and CDR2 YYNGEE. The CDR3 contains 15 residues. V shed 4 bases and J 4 bases; nucleotides not matched to a gene: 7. In DNA, the CDR3 is TGTGCCAGCAGCCTAGGACTAGCCAATTACAATGAGCAGTTCTTC. Translating it yields CASSLGLANYNEQFF.

The chain joins TRBV7-6 to TRBJ2-5; 11 bases are a match to TRBD1. Germline V lookup: CDR1 SGHVS, CDR2 FNYEAQ. V shed 0 bases, J shed 5 bases, and the junction held 5 bases outside the gene matches. This CDR3 has 16 amino acids. The CDR3 spells CASSLASGTGGETQYF. The CDR3, as DNA: TGTGCCAGCAGCTTAGCGTCCGGGACAGGGGGGGAGACCCAGTACTTC.

V gene TRBV5-5 combines with J gene TRBJ1-1; D remains unclear. Between the trimmed V and J ends, which lost 6 bases and 0 bases, there was a span of 21 bases. Germline V gene sequence: CDR1 SGHKS, CDR2 YYEKEE (reference sequence). The CDR3 contains 17 residues. In nucleotides, the CDR3 is TGTGCCAGCACCCACTCGATCGGAGGTGGGATGAACACTGAAGCTTTCTTT. Amino acids: CASTHSIGGGMNTEAFF.

This clone was picked up one time. V and J are TRBV27 and TRBJ2-7, with 7 bases lining up with TRBD1. This CDR3 is 14 amino acids long. V lost 3 bases, J lost 3 bases, and 5 bases stayed unmatched. Looked up from germline, CDR1 is MNHEY and CDR2 is SMNVEV (reference sequence). Here the CDR3 reads CASSFGDSLYEQYF. The DNA for the CDR3 is TGTGCCAGCAGTTTTGGGGACAGTCTCTACGAGCAGTACTTC.

The chain joins TRBV19 to TRBJ2-1, with 11 bases lining up with TRBD2. The CDR3 totals 20 residues. Trimming cost V 3 bases and J 3 bases; bases outside gene matches: 16. Germline V gene lookup returns CDR1 LNHDA and CDR2 SQIVND (reference sequence). This CDR3 is CASSISPSGRTYLIYNEQFF. In DNA form, the CDR3 reads TGTGCCAGTAGTATTTCGCCTAGCGGGAGGACTTATTTAATCTACAATGAGCAGTTCTTC.

The chain employs TRBV5-5 and TRBJ2-1, with D maybe TRBD2 (6 bases). Trimming took 2 bases from V and 9 from J, leaving 21 bases between them. Looked up from germline, CDR1 is SGHKS and CDR2 is YYEKEE (reference sequence). The CDR3 has 16 amino acids. The CDR3 reads CASSLPGLGLSGEQFF. The CDR3 coding sequence is TGTGCCAGCAGCTTACCGGGACTGGGGTTGAGCGGTGAGCAGTTCTTC.

V and J are TRBV7-9 and TRBJ2-1; D not resolved. CDR3 length equals 13 residues. Germline CDR1 is SEHNR and CDR2 is FQNEAQ (reference sequence). Between the trimmed V and J ends, which lost 3 bases and 4 bases, there was a span of 7 bases. CDR3 bases: TGTGCCAGCAGCTTGTCAGATTACAATGAGCAGTTCTTC. Translation gives CASSLSDYNEQFF.

The rearrangement uses TRBV4-3 and TRBJ2-5; 14 bases align to TRBD2. This CDR3 is 18 amino acids long. The J segment lost 6 bases and the V segment lost 0 bases, leaving 9 bases of the junction unmatched. CDR1 and CDR2 from the germline V gene are LGHNA and YSLEER. The CDR3 is CASSQDGLGTSGGKTQYF. The CDR3, as DNA: TGCGCCAGCAGCCAAGATGGGCTGGGGACTAGCGGGGGAAAGACCCAGTACTTC.

The chain has TRBV6-5 and TRBJ2-5; 11 bases are shared with TRBD2. V shed 6 bases and J 4 bases; nucleotides not matched to a gene: 7. The CDR3 has 15 residues. Germline V gene lookup returns CDR1 MNHEY and CDR2 SVGAGI. The CDR3, as DNA: TGTGCCAGCAGAGGTAGCGGGGGGGATCTAGAGACCCAGTACTTC. Translated: CASRGSGGDLETQYF.

The chain is built from TRBV9 and TRBJ2-5; 14 bases are a match to TRBD2. V dropped 2 bases and J dropped 3; count of bases not matched to a gene: 0. CDR3 length: 15 residues. Germline lookup yields CDR1 SGDLS and CDR2 YYNGEE. The CDR3 DNA follows: TGTGCCAGCAGCGTGACTAGCGGGGGGGAAGAGACCCAGTACTTC. Residues: CASSVTSGGEETQYF.

The chain links TRBV6-1 to TRBJ1-5; 8 nucleotides line up with TRBD1. The CDR3 runs to 15 residues. The J segment lost 12 bases and the V segment lost 0 bases, leaving 10 bases of the junction unmatched. The germline V gene encodes CDR1 MNHNS and CDR2 SASEGT. CDR3 nucleotide sequence: TGTGCCAGCAGTGAAGCAGAAGGACAGGGTCATCACCAGCATTTT. Translation: CASSEAEGQGHHQHF.

This chain uses TRBV7-8 with TRBJ1-1, with D unclear. The germline V and J ends were trimmed by 7 bases and 2 bases, with 8 bases remaining between them. The V gene's germline CDR1 is SGHVS and CDR2 FQNEAQ. This CDR3 is built from 12 residues. CDR3 protein: CASIPLNTEAFF. CDR3 nucleotide sequence: TGTGCCAGCATCCCCTTAAACACTGAAGCTTTCTTT. Variable domain in full (rest from reference TRBV7-8 and TRBJ1-1): GAGVSQSPRYKVAKRGQDVALRCDPISGHVSLFWYQQALGQGPEFLTYFQNEAQLDKSGLPSDRFFAERPEGSVSTLKIQRTQQEDSAVYLCASIPLNTEAFFGQGTRLTVV.

This clone has just one count. The chain links TRBV6-5 to TRBJ1-3; D gene uncertain. V shed 6 bases and J shed 0 bases, with 9 bases lying between them. Germline V lookup: CDR1 MNHEY, CDR2 SVGAGI. The CDR3 length is 14 residues. CDR3 amino acids: CASRKTSSGNTIYF. The CDR3 DNA sequence: TGTGCCAGCAGAAAGACAAGCTCTGGAAACACCATATATTTT.

The chain recombines TRBV20-1 with TRBJ2-1; 10 bases align to TRBD1. CDR3 size: 11 residues. V lost 0 bases, J lost 16 bases, and 3 bases stayed unmatched. The germline V gene has CDR1 DFQATT and CDR2 SNEGSKA (reference sequence). The CDR3 DNA follows: TGCAGTGCTAGAGATGGGGACAGGGGTTTCTTC. It encodes CSARDGDRGFF.

J is TRBJ2-1 and V is TRBV21-1; the table gives TRBD1 as D, unverified against the DNA. TRBV21-1 is flagged as a pseudogene. The CDR3 loop spans 17 amino acids. The DNA for the CDR3 is TGTGCCAGCAGCAGAACTGGACAGGTAAAATCCTACAATGAGCAGTTCTTC. Protein: CASSRTGQVKSYNEQFF.

V is TRBV19 and J is TRBJ1-5; 7 bases line up with TRBD1. Germline-derived CDR1 and CDR2 are LNHDA and SQIVND (reference sequence). V trimming: 6 bases; J trimming: 1 base; junction bases outside the gene matches: 3. The CDR3 totals 14 residues. DNA of the CDR3: TGTGCCAGTAGGACAGGGTTAAGCAATCAGCCCCAGCATTTT. It yields the protein CASRTGLSNQPQHF.

The table lists this clone with a few counts. V is TRBV11-2 and J is TRBJ1-6; D may be TRBD1 (6 bases). The CDR3 is 15 amino acids. Trimming pared 1 base from V and 6 bases from J, leaving 10 bases between. The germline CDR1 and CDR2 sequences are SGHAT and FQNNGV. The CDR3 DNA is TGTGCCAGCAGCTTAGGGTTACAGGGTAATTCACCCCTCCACTTT. Residues: CASSLGLQGNSPLHF.